This is a list of T cell receptor beta chains from one sample in a study of T-cell reconstitution after alpha-beta-depleted transplantation in children. One entry per CDR3 protein, called by TCRdb with MiXCR from the PCR reads. The data contain about 22,000 distinct CDR3 sequences, about a tenth of them singletons. Specimen: PBMCs from the stem cell graft donor, collected from the stem cell graft. Source of these receptors: a human donor who donated a stem cell graft to a child with chronic granulomatous disease. Each CDR3 is given with its conserved first and last residue. D genes are given only for firm matches. Clone size is not always given. Where it is, it says once, few, many or a class for expanded clones.

CDR3 DNA | CDR3 protein | clone size | V gene | CDR3 length | J gene | D gene
TGTGCCAGCAGTAGACAGGGTAACACTGAAGCTTTCTTT | CASSRQGNTEAFF | many | TRBV12-3/TRBV12-4 | 13 | TRBJ1-1 | TRBD1
TGTGCCATCGGGGGACTAGCGGGGAGCACAGATACGCAGTATTTT | CAIGGLAGSTDTQYF | many | TRBV10-3 | 15 | TRBJ2-3 | TRBD2
TGTGCCAGCAGTCCCGGAAACAGGCCCTACGAGCAGTACTTC | CASSPGNRPYEQYF | many | TRBV28 | 14 | TRBJ2-7 | .
TGTGCCAGCAGTCCACTAGCGGGGGACCACGAGCAGTACTTC | CASSPLAGDHEQYF | many | TRBV25-1 | 14 | TRBJ2-7 | TRBD2
TGCGCCAGCAGCTTAGCGGGGCCATCAGCAGAGACCCAGTACTTC | CASSLAGPSAETQYF | many | TRBV5-1 | 15 | TRBJ2-5 | TRBD2
TGCAGTGCCAGTAGCGGGTTTTACTCCTACGAGCAGTACTTC | CSASSGFYSYEQYF | . | TRBV20-1 | 14 | TRBJ2-7 | TRBD2
TGCGCCAGCAGCTACGACAGGGGAGCGGAGCTGTTTTTT | CASSYDRGAELFF | many | TRBV5-1 | 13 | TRBJ2-2 | TRBD1
TGCGCCAGCAGCCCTCTTCACGGGCCTAACAATGAGCAGTTCTTC | CASSPLHGPNNEQFF | many | TRBV4-3 | 15 | TRBJ2-1 | .
TGTGCCAGCAGTTTAGATGGGGCCAGCTATGGCTACACCTTC | CASSLDGASYGYTF | medium-sized | TRBV12-3/TRBV12-4 | 14 | TRBJ1-2 | .
TGCGCCAGCAGCCAAGAGACAGGCACAGATACGCAGTATTTT | CASSQETGTDTQYF | many | TRBV4-3 | 14 | TRBJ2-3 | .
TGTGCCAGCAGGCGGACTAGCAGTACCCACAATGAGCAGTTCTTC | CASRRTSSTHNEQFF | many | TRBV28 | 15 | TRBJ2-1 | TRBD2
TGTGCCAGCAGCTGGCTGGGGACAACGAGCAATCAGCCCCAGCATTTT | CASSWLGTTSNQPQHF | few | TRBV7-2 | 16 | TRBJ1-5 | .
TGCGCCAGCAGCTTGACCGCGGGGGCCCACAATGAGCAGTTCTTC | CASSLTAGAHNEQFF | many | TRBV5-1 | 15 | TRBJ2-1 | .
TGTGCCAGTCGCCCTGACAGGGGCCGCTCTGGAAACACCATATATTTT | CASRPDRGRSGNTIYF | many | TRBV27 | 16 | TRBJ1-3 | TRBD1
TGTGCCAGCAGTTTAAAGGGAAGTCGTCCCTATGGCTACACCTTC | CASSLKGSRPYGYTF | many | TRBV28 | 15 | TRBJ1-2 | .
TGTGCCAGCAGTTTATCCAGGGGTCGGTTCCGCAGCCGGGATGAGCAGTTCTTC | CASSLSRGRFRSRDEQFF | many | TRBV28 | 18 | TRBJ2-1 | .
TGCGCCAGCAGCTTGGCCCTTTACAGCGGCACGAGCACAGATACGCAGTATTTT | CASSLALYSGTSTDTQYF | medium-sized | TRBV5-1 | 18 | TRBJ2-3 | .
TGTGCCATCAGGCACAGGGACGATCAGCCCCAGCATTTT | CAIRHRDDQPQHF | many | TRBV10-3 | 13 | TRBJ1-5 | .
TGCAGCGTTGATGCGGGGTTAGATACGCAGTATTTT | CSVDAGLDTQYF | many | TRBV29-1 | 12 | TRBJ2-3 | .